This T cell receptor beta chain was obtained from a study of cytomegalovirus exposure and HLA in healthy donors. Study findings and constraints: A later analysis reportedly identified an Asian-associated ancestry cluster as carrying fewer N-insertions than the approximately 640-donor mean. In a later analysis, across HLA loci, associated TCR counts were highest for DRB1, lowest for HLA-C.

With 0 bases removed from V and 8 bases from J, the gap between germline ends came to 14 bases. Germline loops: CDR1 SGDLS, CDR2 YYNGEE. This CDR3 has 15 amino acids. This clone was observed once. The antigen is undetermined. PCR involved 60 Vbeta and 13 Jbeta primers. Profiled with immunoSEQ multiplex PCR; TCRdb holds only in-frame clones, not every one. The data hold around 120,000 clones, with around three quarters observed a single time. The sample consisted of PBMCs. This TCR came from a human donor in good health. The V and J genes are TRBV9 and TRBJ2-2; D possibly corresponds to TRBD2 (6 bases). Here the CDR3 DNA reads TGTGCCAGCAGCGTAGTTCCTACTAGCTCGGGGGAGCTGTTTTTT. Translation: CASSVVPTSSGELFF.